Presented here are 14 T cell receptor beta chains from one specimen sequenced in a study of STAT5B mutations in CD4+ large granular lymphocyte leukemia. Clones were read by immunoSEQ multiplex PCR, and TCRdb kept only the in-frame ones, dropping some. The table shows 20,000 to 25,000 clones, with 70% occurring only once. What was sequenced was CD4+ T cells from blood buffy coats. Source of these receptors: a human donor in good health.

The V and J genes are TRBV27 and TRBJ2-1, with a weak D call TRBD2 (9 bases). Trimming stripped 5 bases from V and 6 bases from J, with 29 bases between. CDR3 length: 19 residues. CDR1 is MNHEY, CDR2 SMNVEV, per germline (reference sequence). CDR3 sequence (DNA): TGTGCCAGCAGTATCAGGGGGCCCAGAGGCGGGAGGGCCTCCAATGAGCAGTTCTTC. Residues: CASSIRGPRGGRASNEQFF.

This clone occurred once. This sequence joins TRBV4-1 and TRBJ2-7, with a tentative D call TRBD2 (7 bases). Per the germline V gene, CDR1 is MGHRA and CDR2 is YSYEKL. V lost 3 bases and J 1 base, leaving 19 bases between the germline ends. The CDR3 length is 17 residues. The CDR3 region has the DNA TGCGCCAGCAGCCACCCAAACCGGGGGGCGAATTCCTACGAGCAGTACTTC. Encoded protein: CASSHPNRGANSYEQYF.

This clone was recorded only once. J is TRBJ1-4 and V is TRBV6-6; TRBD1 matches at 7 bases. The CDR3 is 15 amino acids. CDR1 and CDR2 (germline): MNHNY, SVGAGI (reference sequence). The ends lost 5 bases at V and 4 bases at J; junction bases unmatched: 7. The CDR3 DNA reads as TGTGCCAGCAGTGACCGGGACAGCAGTAATGAAAAACTGTTTTTT. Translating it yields CASSDRDSSNEKLFF.

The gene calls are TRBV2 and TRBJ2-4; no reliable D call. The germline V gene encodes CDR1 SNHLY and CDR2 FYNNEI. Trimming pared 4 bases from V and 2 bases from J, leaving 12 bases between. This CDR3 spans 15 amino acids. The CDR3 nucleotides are TGTGCCAGCAGTGGGGCAGGTGGGACCAAAAACATTCAGTACTTC. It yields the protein CASSGAGGTKNIQYF. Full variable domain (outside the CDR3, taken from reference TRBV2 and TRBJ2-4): EPEVTQTPSHQVTQMGQEVILRCVPISNHLYFYWYRQILGQKVEFLVSFYNNEISEKSEIFDDQFSVERPDGSNFTLKIRSTKLEDSAMYFCASSGAGGTKNIQYFGAGTRLSVL.

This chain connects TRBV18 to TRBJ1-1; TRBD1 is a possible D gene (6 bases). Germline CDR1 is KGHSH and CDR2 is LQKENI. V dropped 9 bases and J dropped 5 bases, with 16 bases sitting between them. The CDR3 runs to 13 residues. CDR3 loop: CASHEGGRTEAFF. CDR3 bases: TGTGCCAGTCATGAGGGGGGGAGGACTGAAGCTTTCTTT.

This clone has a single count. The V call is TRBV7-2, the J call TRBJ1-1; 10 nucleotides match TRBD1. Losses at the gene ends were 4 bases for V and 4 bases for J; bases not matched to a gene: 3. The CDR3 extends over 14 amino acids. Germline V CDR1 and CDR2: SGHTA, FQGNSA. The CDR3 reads CASSSDRGLTEAFF. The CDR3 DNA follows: TGTGCCAGCAGCTCAGACAGGGGGCTCACTGAAGCTTTCTTT.

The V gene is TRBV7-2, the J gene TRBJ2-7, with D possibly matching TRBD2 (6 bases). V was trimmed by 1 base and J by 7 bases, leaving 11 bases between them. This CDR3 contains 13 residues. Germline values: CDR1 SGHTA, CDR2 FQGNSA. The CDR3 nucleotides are TGTGCCAGCAGCTTAGAATTGGAGGGGGAGCAGTACTTC. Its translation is CASSLELEGEQYF.

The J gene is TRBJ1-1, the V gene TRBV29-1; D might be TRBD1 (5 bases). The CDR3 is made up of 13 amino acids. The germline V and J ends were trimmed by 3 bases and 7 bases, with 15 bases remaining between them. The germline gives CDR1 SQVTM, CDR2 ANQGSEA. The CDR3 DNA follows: TGCAGCGTTGAGGAGGATCGACAGAGTGAAGCTTTCTTT. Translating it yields CSVEEDRQSEAFF.

As DNA, the CDR3 is TGCGCCAGCAGTCGAGGGACAGGGTTACACGAGCAGTACTTC. It specifies CASSRGTGLHEQYF. The chain joins TRBV5-1 to TRBJ2-7, with TRBD1 matching 9 bases. There are 14 residues in the CDR3. Unmatched junction bases numbered 8, after V lost 5 bases and J lost 5 bases. Germline values: CDR1 SGHRS, CDR2 YFSETQ.

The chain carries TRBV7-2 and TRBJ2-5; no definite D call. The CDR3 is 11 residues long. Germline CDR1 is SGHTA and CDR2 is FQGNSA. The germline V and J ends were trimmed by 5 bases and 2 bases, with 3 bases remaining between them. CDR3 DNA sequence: TGTGCCAGCAGCCCGCAAGAGACCCAGTACTTC. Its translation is CASSPQETQYF.

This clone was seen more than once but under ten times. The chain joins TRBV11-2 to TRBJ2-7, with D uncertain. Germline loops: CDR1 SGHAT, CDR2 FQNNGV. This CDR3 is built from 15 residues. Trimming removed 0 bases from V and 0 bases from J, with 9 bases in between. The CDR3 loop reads CASSLETVSSYEQYF. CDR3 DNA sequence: TGTGCCAGCAGCTTAGAGACGGTGAGCTCCTACGAGCAGTACTTC.

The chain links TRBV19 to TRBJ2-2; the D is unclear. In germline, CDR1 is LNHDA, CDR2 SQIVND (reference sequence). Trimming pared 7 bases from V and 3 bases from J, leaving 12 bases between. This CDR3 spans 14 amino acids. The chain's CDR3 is CASKVQRDTGELFF. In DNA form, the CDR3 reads TGTGCCAGTAAGGTCCAGAGAGACACCGGGGAGCTGTTTTTT.

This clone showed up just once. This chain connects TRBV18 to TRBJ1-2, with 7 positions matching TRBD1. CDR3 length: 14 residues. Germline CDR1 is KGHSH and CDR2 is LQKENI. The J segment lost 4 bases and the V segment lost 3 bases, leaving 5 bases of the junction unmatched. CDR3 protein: CASSPPGTAYGYTF. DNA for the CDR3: TGTGCCAGCTCACCCCCCGGGACAGCCTATGGCTACACCTTC.

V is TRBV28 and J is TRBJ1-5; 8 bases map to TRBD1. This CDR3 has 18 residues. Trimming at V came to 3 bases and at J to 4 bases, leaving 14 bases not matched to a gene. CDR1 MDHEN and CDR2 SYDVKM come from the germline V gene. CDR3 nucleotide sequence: TGTGCCAGCAGTTTGCCCCGAGTGGGGACAGGAGGAAATCAGCCCCAGCATTTT. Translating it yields CASSLPRVGTGGNQPQHF.